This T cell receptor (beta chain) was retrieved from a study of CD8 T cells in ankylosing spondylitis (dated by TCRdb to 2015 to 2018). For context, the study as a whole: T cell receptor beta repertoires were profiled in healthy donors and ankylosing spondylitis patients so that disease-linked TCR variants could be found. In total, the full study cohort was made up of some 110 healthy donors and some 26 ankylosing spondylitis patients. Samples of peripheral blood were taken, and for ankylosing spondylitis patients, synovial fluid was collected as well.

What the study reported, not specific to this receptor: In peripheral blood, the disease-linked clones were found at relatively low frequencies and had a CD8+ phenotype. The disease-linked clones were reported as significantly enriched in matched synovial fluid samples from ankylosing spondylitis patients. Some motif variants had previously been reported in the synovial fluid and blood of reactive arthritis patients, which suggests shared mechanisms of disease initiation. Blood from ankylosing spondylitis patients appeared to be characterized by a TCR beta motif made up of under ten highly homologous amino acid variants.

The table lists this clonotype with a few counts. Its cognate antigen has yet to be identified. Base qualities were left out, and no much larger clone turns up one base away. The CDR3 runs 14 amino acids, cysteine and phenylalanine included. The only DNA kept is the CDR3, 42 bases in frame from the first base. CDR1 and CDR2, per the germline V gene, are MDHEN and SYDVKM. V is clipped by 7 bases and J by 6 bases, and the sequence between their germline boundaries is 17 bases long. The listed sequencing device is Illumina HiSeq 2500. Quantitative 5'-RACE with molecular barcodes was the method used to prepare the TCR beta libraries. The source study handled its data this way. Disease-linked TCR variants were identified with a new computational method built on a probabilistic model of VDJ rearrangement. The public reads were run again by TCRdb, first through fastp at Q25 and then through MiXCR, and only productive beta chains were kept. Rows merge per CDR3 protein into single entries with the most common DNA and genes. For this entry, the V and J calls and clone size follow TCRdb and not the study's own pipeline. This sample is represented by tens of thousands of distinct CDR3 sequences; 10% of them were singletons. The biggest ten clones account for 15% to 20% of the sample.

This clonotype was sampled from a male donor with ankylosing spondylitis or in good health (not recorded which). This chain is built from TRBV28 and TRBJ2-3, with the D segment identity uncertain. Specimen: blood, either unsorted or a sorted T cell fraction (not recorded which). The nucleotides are TGTGCCAGCAACCCCTCAGGCTCGTGGGATACGCAGTATTTT. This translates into CASNPSGSWDTQYF. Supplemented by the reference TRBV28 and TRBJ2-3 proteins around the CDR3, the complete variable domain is DVKVTQSSRYLVKRTGEKVFLECVQDMDHENMFWYRQDPGLGLRLIYFSYDVKMKEKGDIPEGYSVSREKKERFSLILESASTNQTSMYLCASNPSGSWDTQYFGPGTRLTVL.